A selection of T cell receptor beta chains follows, all from one sample in a study of cytomegalovirus exposure and HLA in healthy donors. The assay was immunoSEQ multiplex PCR, and TCRdb's table has in-frame clones only and misses some. The repertoire holds about 43,000 clones, under 70% seen once, with 9.5% to 15% in the top ten. The sequenced sample consisted of PBMCs. The receptors were gathered from a man in his fifties or sixties in good health and CMV-seropositive. Both conserved end residues are part of each CDR3. The D gene is left open where the match is weak. The size field is filled for only some rows; it gives once, few, many or a size class.

j_gene	v_gene	abundance	d_gene	CDR3nt	CDR3aa
TRBJ2-7	TRBV6-1	medium-sized	TRBD1	TGTGCCAGCAGTACCGGGACAGGGGGCGACGAGCAGTACTTC	CASSTGTGGDEQYF
TRBJ1-1	TRBV6-1	-	-	TGTGCCAGCAGTATCAACAGGGTGGGAACTGAAGCTTTCTTT	CASSINRVGTEAFF
TRBJ2-1	TRBV4-3	-	-	TGCGCCAGCAGCCAAGTTCCCTACCCTAGAGAAGAGCAGTTCTTC	CASSQVPYPREEQFF
TRBJ2-2	TRBV5-6	-	TRBD2	TGTGCCAGCAGCCCGGGACTAGGATCGTCCGGGGAGCTGTTTTTT	CASSPGLGSSGELFF
TRBJ2-3	TRBV27	-	-	TGTGCCAGCAGTAACCGCGGAGGCGGCACAGATACGCAGTATTTT	CASSNRGGGTDTQYF
TRBJ1-5	TRBV28	-	TRBD1	TGTGCCAGCAGTTACAGAACAGGGGGGATCCGCAATCAGCCCCAGCATTTT	CASSYRTGGIRNQPQHF
TRBJ2-5	TRBV2	-	TRBD1	TGTGCCAGCAGCCCGGGACAGGGGAGAGGAGAGACCCAGTACTTC	CASSPGQGRGETQYF
TRBJ1-2	TRBV5-4	-	-	TGTGCCAGCAGCACCCCCCCGAGAGGCTACACCTTC	CASSTPPRGYTF
TRBJ2-3	TRBV4-2	-	-	TGTGCCAGCAGCCTCCTGGGGGAGGCGGCAGATACGCAGTATTTT	CASSLLGEAADTQYF
TRBJ2-3	TRBV29-1	-	TRBD2	TGCAGCGTTGAAGATTTGCTGACCCTAGCGGAACCCACAGATACGCAGTATTTT	CSVEDLLTLAEPTDTQYF
TRBJ2-2	TRBV6-6	-	TRBD1	TGTGCCAGCAGTGACAGGGGGGCCGGGGAGCTGTTTTTT	CASSDRGAGELFF
TRBJ1-3	TRBV6-5	-	-	TGTGCCAGCCAAATGGGGTCGGGAGGAAACACCATATATTTT	CASQMGSGGNTIYF
TRBJ2-7	TRBV19	few	TRBD1	TGTGCCAGTAGTACGACAGGGGACTACGAGCAGTACTTC	CASSTTGDYEQYF
TRBJ2-6	TRBV7-8	few	TRBD1	TGTGCCAGCAGCTCGTTTACAGGGGATAGAGTTAAATCTGGGGCCAACGTCCTGACTTTC	CASSSFTGDRVKSGANVLTF
TRBJ2-5	TRBV5-1	-	TRBD1	TGCGCCAGCAGCTGGGGGTCGGGACAGATCCAAGCGACCCAGTACTTC	CASSWGSGQIQATQYF
TRBJ2-7	TRBV9	-	-	TGTGCCAGCAGCGTAGGGCCGGGAGAGGTTGGCGAGCAGTACTTC	CASSVGPGEVGEQYF
TRBJ2-3	TRBV11-2	-	-	TGTGCCAGCTCTCAGGGGACAGATACGCAGTATTTT	CASSQGTDTQYF
TRBJ2-3	TRBV5-1	-	TRBD2	TGCGCCAGCAGCTCCTTCCTCCAGCGGGAGAGTATCACAGATACGCAGTATTTT	CASSSFLQRESITDTQYF
TRBJ2-2	TRBV6-1	-	TRBD2	TGTGCCAGCAGTGAGACTAGCAGTTACTACACCGGGGAGCTGTTTTTT	CASSETSSYYTGELFF
TRBJ2-1	TRBV5-1	-	-	TGCGCCAGCAGCTTGGGGGGAGGACTATCGGTTGAGCAGTTCTTC	CASSLGGGLSVEQFF
TRBJ2-1	TRBV14	-	TRBD1	TGTGCCAGCAGCCAGCAGGGGGTTTCGGAGCAGTTCTTC	CASSQQGVSEQFF
TRBJ1-5	TRBV28	few	-	TGTGCCAGCAGCTACGTCGTTCGGAAGGAGAATCAGCCCCAGCATTTT	CASSYVVRKENQPQHF
TRBJ2-7	TRBV7-2	few	TRBD1	TGTGCCAGCAGCTTTGAACAGGGGTCCTACGAGCAGTACTTC	CASSFEQGSYEQYF
TRBJ1-5	TRBV28	-	-	TGTGCCAGCACCCGCAGGTTTAGGTCCAATCAGCCCCAGCATTTT	CASTRRFRSNQPQHF
TRBJ2-5	TRBV2	few	-	TGTGCCAGCAGAAAGGCTACAGGAACCCAAGAGACCCAGTACTTC	CASRKATGTQETQYF
TRBJ2-2	TRBV19	few	TRBD2	TGTGCCAGTAGTGTACCGGGACTAGCGGACCCCACCGGGGAGCTGTTTTTT	CASSVPGLADPTGELFF
TRBJ2-5	TRBV7-2	-	TRBD2	TGTGCCAGCAGCCCGAGGGCGGGAGTGGGCCAAGAGACCCAGTACTTC	CASSPRAGVGQETQYF
TRBJ2-7	TRBV25-1	-	TRBD1	TGTGCCAGCAGTGCACCGGGACAGGGCTACGAGCAGTACTTC	CASSAPGQGYEQYF
TRBJ2-2	TRBV13	few	TRBD1	TGTGCCAGCAGCTTAGTTGGTTTTCGTACAACCTACGGGCAGGGGGTTCAGACCGGGGAGCTGTTTTTT	CASSLVGFRTTYGQGVQTGELFF
TRBJ2-5	TRBV5-6	-	TRBD2	TGTGCCAGCGGAACATTGGGGGGGAGGGCCAGGGAGACCCAGTACTTC	CASGTLGGRARETQYF
TRBJ2-5	TRBV6-5	-	TRBD1	TGTGCCAGCAGTTACTCGAGACAGGGGATAGGGGAGACCCAGTACTTC	CASSYSRQGIGETQYF
TRBJ1-1	TRBV5-1	few	-	TGCGCCAGCAGCTCTCAGACAGGGAACACTGAAGCTTTCTTT	CASSSQTGNTEAFF
TRBJ1-3	TRBV7-8	-	-	TGTGCCAGCAGCTTGGGCCGAGGAAACACCATATATTTT	CASSLGRGNTIYF
TRBJ2-3	TRBV2	-	-	TGTGCCAGCAGCACCCGGGGGGCGGACACAGATACGCAGTATTTT	CASSTRGADTDTQYF
TRBJ2-7	TRBV5-6	-	-	TGTGCCAGCAGAGAACTAGGGGGAAGCTACGAGCAGTACTTC	CASRELGGSYEQYF
TRBJ2-1	TRBV7-2	-	TRBD2	TGTGCCAGCAGCCCCGCTAGCGGGCCCCACAATGAGCAGTTCTTC	CASSPASGPHNEQFF
TRBJ1-5	TRBV11-2	-	-	TGTGCCAGCAGCTTAGATCGGGGGCAGCCCCAGCATTTT	CASSLDRGQPQHF
TRBJ1-1	TRBV19	-	TRBD1	TGTGCCAGTAGTATATTCACCGGGACAGGGGGCGTAGCTTTCTTT	CASSIFTGTGGVAFF
TRBJ1-1	TRBV25-1	-	-	TGTGCCAGCAGTGAATCTTGGGGCGCTGAAGCTTTCTTT	CASSESWGAEAFF
TRBJ2-3	TRBV11-3	few	-	TGTGCCAGCAGCTTTGGGGAATCAGGGCCAGATACGCAGTATTTT	CASSFGESGPDTQYF
TRBJ2-4	TRBV4-3	-	TRBD1	TGCGCCAGCAGCCAAGATCCCCCAGGGGGCTCAGAAAACATTCAGTACTTC	CASSQDPPGGSENIQYF
TRBJ2-1	TRBV9	-	-	TGTGCCAGCAGCGTAGCGGGAGATTACAATGAGCAGTTCTTC	CASSVAGDYNEQFF
TRBJ2-7	TRBV30	-	TRBD2	TGTGCCTGGAATTTAAAGGACGGGAGGGCCGGGTACGAGCAGTACTTC	CAWNLKDGRAGYEQYF
TRBJ1-2	TRBV9	-	TRBD1	TGTGCCAGCAGCAGACCGGGACAGTATGGCTACACCTTC	CASSRPGQYGYTF
TRBJ1-2	TRBV30	few	TRBD1	TGTGCCTGGAGTGCAGGACAGGTGAACGGCTACACCTTC	CAWSAGQVNGYTF
TRBJ2-7	TRBV6-5	-	TRBD1	TGTGCCAGCAGCCCTAACAGGGGGCCAGCCTACGAGCAGTACTTC	CASSPNRGPAYEQYF
TRBJ2-7	TRBV4-1	-	-	TGCGCCAGCAGCGAGGGGGTTGGGTACGAGCAGTACTTC	CASSEGVGYEQYF